The entry that follows covers one T cell receptor beta chain sequence. The data were obtained in a study of blood T cell repertoires in COVID-19. Study overall: Acute and convalescent COVID-19 specimens originated in the United States, Italy and Spain. In each case, the material was cDNA or gDNA derived from T cells, B-cell-depleted T cells, or PBMCs.

Sequenced by immunoSEQ multiplex PCR; TCRdb stores in-frame clones only, minus some. Found here are around 270,000 clones, around nine tenths of them singletons; the top ten hold approximately 4.3%. Germline assignment: CDR1 SQVTM and CDR2 ANQGSEA. V was trimmed by 6 bases and J by 6 bases, leaving 20 bases between them. This CDR3 region has 14 residues. Sequencing used peripheral blood. This chain uses TRBV29-1 with TRBJ1-1; D unresolved. This receptor was taken from a man aged 40-49 years with acute or convalescent COVID-19. The CDR3, as DNA: TGCAGCGTAGTCTCGGTTAGTTTGGCGGCTGAAGCTTTCTTT. Translation gives CSVVSVSLAAEAFF. The variable domain in full, completed from reference TRBV29-1 and TRBJ1-1, reads SAVISQKPSRDICQRGTSLTIQCQVDSQVTMMFWYRQQPGQSLTLIATANQGSEATYESGFVIDKFPISRPNLTFSTLTVSNMSPEDSSIYLCSVVSVSLAAEAFFGQGTRLTVV.